This T cell receptor beta chain was identified during a study of T-cell reconstitution after alpha-beta-depleted transplantation in children. Molecular barcoding with unique molecular identifiers was used for the TCRbeta library. From the PCR reads, TCRdb called clonotypes with MiXCR, one entry per CDR3 protein. Among approximately 400,000 distinct CDR3 sequences listed, 11% were seen once. Trimming removed 0 bases at V and 6 bases at J, with 11 bases between. The CDR3 contains 14 residues. CDR1 is LGHNA and CDR2 is YSLEER in the germline V gene. This specimen was PBMCs from the stem cell graft donor, taken from the stem cell graft. The V call is TRBV4-3, the J call TRBJ1-2; D gene unclear. This TCR was recovered from a human donor who donated a stem cell graft to a child with acute myeloid leukemia. Here the CDR3 DNA reads TGCGCCAGCAGCCAAGACAAAGGCAGCCATGGCTACACCTTC. Translation: CASSQDKGSHGYTF.